This T cell receptor (beta chain) is drawn from a study of blood T cells in healthy people across ages. Study results and limitations: Diversity estimated from one million T cells was considered an underestimate.

A word on this clonotype: Its antigen is undetermined.

A sample-barcoded 5' primer and a J-beta primer mix were used in a second PCR of roughly 6 to 12 cycles. TCRdb re-called the 5' RACE reads through MiXCR, storing one row per CDR3 protein. The data show 500,000 to 550,000 distinct CDR3 sequences, about 25% seen once. V trimming: 6 bases; J trimming: 11 bases; junction bases outside the gene matches: 7. CDR3 length equals 12 residues. CDR1 is SQVTM and CDR2 is ANQGSEA in the germline V gene. These data also formed part of another study, on T cells of mothers and their children. That report notes: Detection of persistent microchimeric T cell clones did not occur.

The chain recombines TRBV29-1 with TRBJ2-5; 12 bases map to TRBD2. The sequence derives from a boy between 10 and 17 years old in good health. Sequenced material: blood. DNA for the CDR3: TGCAGCGTCGGACTAGCGGGATGGGAGCAGTACTTC. Its protein product is CSVGLAGWEQYF.